Listed below are T cell receptor beta chains from one sample, sequenced in a study of blood T cell repertoires in COVID-19. The protocol was immunoSEQ multiplex PCR, while the TCRdb copy is restricted to in-frame clones and leaves out a portion. The table includes some 150,000 clones, around 83% detected once. Source material: peripheral blood. The receptors derive from a human donor with acute or convalescent COVID-19. The donor label of this sample is uncertain. Both conserved end residues are part of each CDR3. D genes are given only for firm matches. Not all rows give a size; the values are once, few, many and, for expanded clones, a class.

CDR3 DNA: TGTGCCACCAGTATTTCTAGCGGTCACCAAGAGACCCAGTACTTC
CDR3 protein: CATSISSGHQETQYF
clone size: .
J gene: TRBJ2-5
V gene: TRBV24-1
D gene: TRBD2

CDR3 DNA: TGCGCCAGCAGCCCCCCTAACACAGCTAACTATGGCTACACCTTC
CDR3 protein: CASSPPNTANYGYTF
clone size: .
J gene: TRBJ1-2
V gene: TRBV4-3
D gene: .

CDR3 DNA: TGTGCCAGCAATCAGGCTTACTATGGCTACACCTTC
CDR3 protein: CASNQAYYGYTF
clone size: .
J gene: TRBJ1-2
V gene: TRBV28
D gene: .

CDR3 DNA: TGTGCCAGCAGCTTAACGCCTAGCGGGGCTTCCTACAATGAGCAGTTCTTC
CDR3 protein: CASSLTPSGASYNEQFF
clone size: .
J gene: TRBJ2-1
V gene: TRBV7-3
D gene: TRBD2

CDR3 DNA: TGTGCCAGCTCACTAGGGACAGGAGGGGCCTACGAGCAGTACTTC
CDR3 protein: CASSLGTGGAYEQYF
clone size: .
J gene: TRBJ2-7
V gene: TRBV18
D gene: TRBD1

CDR3 DNA: TGTGCCAGTAGAAGGACAGGGGGCGACTATGGCTACACCTTC
CDR3 protein: CASRRTGGDYGYTF
clone size: .
J gene: TRBJ1-2
V gene: TRBV19
D gene: TRBD1

CDR3 DNA: TGTGCCAGCACCACAGGGGGCTTCGAAGAGCAGTACTTC
CDR3 protein: CASTTGGFEEQYF
clone size: .
J gene: TRBJ2-7
V gene: TRBV6-5
D gene: TRBD1

CDR3 DNA: TGTGCCAGCAGCTTGCCGGGTAAGAACACTGAAGCTTTCTTT
CDR3 protein: CASSLPGKNTEAFF
clone size: .
J gene: TRBJ1-1
V gene: TRBV5-4
D gene: .

CDR3 DNA: TGCGCCAGCAGCCAGGTACAGGGGGCGAGTGAGCAGTTCTTC
CDR3 protein: CASSQVQGASEQFF
clone size: few
J gene: TRBJ2-1
V gene: TRBV4-3
D gene: TRBD1

CDR3 DNA: TGTGCTAGTGGTTTTACTGGAAACACCATATATTTT
CDR3 protein: CASGFTGNTIYF
clone size: .
J gene: TRBJ1-3
V gene: TRBV12-5
D gene: .

CDR3 DNA: TGTGCCAGCTCACAAGGACAGGGGGTTGGCTACACCTTC
CDR3 protein: CASSQGQGVGYTF
clone size: .
J gene: TRBJ1-2
V gene: TRBV18
D gene: TRBD1

CDR3 DNA: TGTGCCAGCAGTTTAGGACAGTATGGCTACACCTTC
CDR3 protein: CASSLGQYGYTF
clone size: .
J gene: TRBJ1-2
V gene: TRBV12-3/TRBV12-4
D gene: .

CDR3 DNA: TGCGCCAGCAGCTTGCAGGGACAGGGGACATCACCCCTCCACTTT
CDR3 protein: CASSLQGQGTSPLHF
clone size: .
J gene: TRBJ1-6
V gene: TRBV5-1
D gene: TRBD1

CDR3 DNA: TGTGCCAGTAGTAGCGACCCCGGGACAGGGGGTCTGAACACTGAAGCTTTCTTT
CDR3 protein: CASSSDPGTGGLNTEAFF
clone size: .
J gene: TRBJ1-1
V gene: TRBV19
D gene: TRBD1

CDR3 DNA: TGCGCCAGCAGCCATACCCCGGGACAAAATAATTCACCCCTCCACTTT
CDR3 protein: CASSHTPGQNNSPLHF
clone size: .
J gene: TRBJ1-6
V gene: TRBV4-1
D gene: .

CDR3 DNA: TGTGCCAGCTCATCAGGGGGCGGGGGATCTCAGCCCCAGCATTTT
CDR3 protein: CASSSGGGGSQPQHF
clone size: .
J gene: TRBJ1-5
V gene: TRBV18
D gene: TRBD1

CDR3 DNA: TGTGCCAGCTCACCCGCGACAGGCGCAAGGGAGACCCAGTACTTC
CDR3 protein: CASSPATGARETQYF
clone size: .
J gene: TRBJ2-5
V gene: TRBV18
D gene: .

CDR3 DNA: TGCAGCGTTGAAGAATATCTAGCGGGGATAGACAATGAGCAGTTCTTC
CDR3 protein: CSVEEYLAGIDNEQFF
clone size: .
J gene: TRBJ2-1
V gene: TRBV29-1
D gene: TRBD2

CDR3 DNA: TGTGCCAGCAGCCAAGCGGACAGCGGAAACACCATATATTTT
CDR3 protein: CASSQADSGNTIYF
clone size: .
J gene: TRBJ1-3
V gene: TRBV3-1/TRBV3-2
D gene: .

CDR3 DNA: TGTGCCAGCAGCGACAGAGGCCGCAATCAGCCCCAGCATTTT
CDR3 protein: CASSDRGRNQPQHF
clone size: once
J gene: TRBJ1-5
V gene: TRBV5-8
D gene: .

CDR3 DNA: TGCGCCAGCAGTGAGGGGGCTACCCGGTTGGCTTTCTTT
CDR3 protein: CASSEGATRLAFF
clone size: .
J gene: TRBJ1-1
V gene: TRBV4-3
D gene: TRBD1

CDR3 DNA: TGTGCCAGCAGCTTTGGACAGTCTACTAACTATGGCTACACCTTC
CDR3 protein: CASSFGQSTNYGYTF
clone size: .
J gene: TRBJ1-2
V gene: TRBV5-4
D gene: .

CDR3 DNA: TGTGCCAGCAGCTTAGACAGGGTCCCCAACACTGAAGCTTTCTTT
CDR3 protein: CASSLDRVPNTEAFF
clone size: .
J gene: TRBJ1-1
V gene: TRBV7-2
D gene: .

CDR3 DNA: TGCGCCAGCAGCGACGGACTAGCCAAAAACATTCAGTACTTC
CDR3 protein: CASSDGLAKNIQYF
clone size: .
J gene: TRBJ2-4
V gene: TRBV5-1
D gene: .

CDR3 DNA: TGTGCCAGCAGCTTAGAGTTAGACAATAATTCACCCCTCCACTTT
CDR3 protein: CASSLELDNNSPLHF
clone size: .
J gene: TRBJ1-6
V gene: TRBV7-9
D gene: .

CDR3 DNA: TGTGCCAGCAGTTTTGGAGGGAAAGAGACCCAGTACTTC
CDR3 protein: CASSFGGKETQYF
clone size: .
J gene: TRBJ2-5
V gene: TRBV28
D gene: .

CDR3 DNA: TGTGCCAGCAGCTTAGACAGGGTGCACACCGGGGAGCTGTTTTTT
CDR3 protein: CASSLDRVHTGELFF
clone size: .
J gene: TRBJ2-2
V gene: TRBV7-3
D gene: TRBD1

CDR3 DNA: TGTGCCAGCAGTATCAGTGAGGGAAGCAATCAGCCCCAGCATTTT
CDR3 protein: CASSISEGSNQPQHF
clone size: .
J gene: TRBJ1-5
V gene: TRBV6-2/TRBV6-3
D gene: .

CDR3 DNA: TGTGCCAGCAGCCCCGGGACAGGGGGCTCCCACGAGCAGTACTTC
CDR3 protein: CASSPGTGGSHEQYF
clone size: .
J gene: TRBJ2-7
V gene: TRBV6-5
D gene: TRBD1

CDR3 DNA: TGTGCCAGCAGATCAGGGTCGCGGGGCTACACCTTC
CDR3 protein: CASRSGSRGYTF
clone size: .
J gene: TRBJ1-2
V gene: TRBV7-2
D gene: .

CDR3 DNA: TGTGCCAGCAGCTTGATAGGAATGGGTGTGACAGGGGCCAACGTCCTGACTTTC
CDR3 protein: CASSLIGMGVTGANVLTF
clone size: .
J gene: TRBJ2-6
V gene: TRBV11-2
D gene: .

CDR3 DNA: TGTGCCAGCAGCTCCATGACAGGCGCGAATCAGCCCCAGCATTTT
CDR3 protein: CASSSMTGANQPQHF
clone size: few
J gene: TRBJ1-5
V gene: TRBV7-2
D gene: .

CDR3 DNA: TGTGCCAGCAGTGAGATACTGGAGCAGTACTTC
CDR3 protein: CASSEILEQYF
clone size: .
J gene: TRBJ2-7
V gene: TRBV2
D gene: .

CDR3 DNA: TGTGCCAGCAGCCTAAGGGGGACAGGGAATAACTATGGCTACACCTTC
CDR3 protein: CASSLRGTGNNYGYTF
clone size: .
J gene: TRBJ1-2
V gene: TRBV7-2
D gene: TRBD1

CDR3 DNA: TGTGCCAGTACCGACGGGGAAGGACTGAATTCACCCCTCCACTTT
CDR3 protein: CASTDGEGLNSPLHF
clone size: .
J gene: TRBJ1-6
V gene: TRBV19
D gene: .

CDR3 DNA: TGTGCCAACGGGAGGGCCGGGGAGACCCAGTACTTC
CDR3 protein: CANGRAGETQYF
clone size: .
J gene: TRBJ2-5
V gene: TRBV6-1
D gene: TRBD2

CDR3 DNA: TGTGCTAGCGCAGGGGGCGCGTCCTTTGAAGCTTTCTTT
CDR3 protein: CASAGGASFEAFF
clone size: .
J gene: TRBJ1-1
V gene: TRBV12-5
D gene: TRBD1

CDR3 DNA: TGTGCCATCGGGGGACAGCTGAACACCGGGGAGCTGTTTTTT
CDR3 protein: CAIGGQLNTGELFF
clone size: .
J gene: TRBJ2-2
V gene: TRBV10-3
D gene: TRBD1

CDR3 DNA: TGCGCCGTACTTACAGGGGGCAATGAGCAGTTCTTC
CDR3 protein: CAVLTGGNEQFF
clone size: once
J gene: TRBJ2-1
V gene: TRBV10-1
D gene: TRBD1

CDR3 DNA: TGTGCCAGCAGCTTGCTCGGGACTAGCGGCTCCTACGAGCAGTACTTC
CDR3 protein: CASSLLGTSGSYEQYF
clone size: .
J gene: TRBJ2-7
V gene: TRBV5-4
D gene: TRBD2

CDR3 DNA: TGCAGCGTTGTACGGGGTTACACTGAAGCTTTCTTT
CDR3 protein: CSVVRGYTEAFF
clone size: once
J gene: TRBJ1-1
V gene: TRBV29-1
D gene: .

CDR3 DNA: TGTGCCAGCAGGGAGAGACTCCCGTTACGACGGTACTTC
CDR3 protein: CASRERLPLRRYF
clone size: .
J gene: TRBJ2-5
V gene: TRBV6-5
D gene: .

CDR3 DNA: TGCAGCGCTGGACAGGACCCGAGGACTGAAGCTTTCTTT
CDR3 protein: CSAGQDPRTEAFF
clone size: .
J gene: TRBJ1-1
V gene: TRBV29-1
D gene: TRBD1

CDR3 DNA: TGTGCCAGCAGCGTGACACAGAACACTGAAGCTTTCTTT
CDR3 protein: CASSVTQNTEAFF
clone size: .
J gene: TRBJ1-1
V gene: TRBV7-9
D gene: .

CDR3 DNA: TGTGCCAGCAGCAAAGGGGCAGGGGGAAATTCACCCCTCCACTTT
CDR3 protein: CASSKGAGGNSPLHF
clone size: .
J gene: TRBJ1-6
V gene: TRBV21-1
D gene: .

CDR3 DNA: TGTGCCAGTCGGAGGACAGCAACTAATGAAAAACTGTTTTTT
CDR3 protein: CASRRTATNEKLFF
clone size: .
J gene: TRBJ1-4
V gene: TRBV6-5
D gene: .

CDR3 DNA: TGTGCCATCAGTGGGCGGACAGGGCCAAATGAAAAACTGTTTTTT
CDR3 protein: CAISGRTGPNEKLFF
clone size: few
J gene: TRBJ1-4
V gene: TRBV10-3
D gene: TRBD1

CDR3 DNA: TGTGCCAGCAGCTTAATTCAGGGCCCCCAGGACCAGTACTTC
CDR3 protein: CASSLIQGPQDQYF
clone size: .
J gene: TRBJ2-5
V gene: TRBV7-2
D gene: .

CDR3 DNA: TGTGCCAGCAGTTTACTGGAGGGGACTGAAGCTTTCTTT
CDR3 protein: CASSLLEGTEAFF
clone size: .
J gene: TRBJ1-1
V gene: TRBV27
D gene: .

CDR3 DNA: TGCGCCAGCAGCCTGGCCCCCCCGGGGTCCACAGATACGCAGTATTTT
CDR3 protein: CASSLAPPGSTDTQYF
clone size: once
J gene: TRBJ2-3
V gene: TRBV5-1
D gene: .